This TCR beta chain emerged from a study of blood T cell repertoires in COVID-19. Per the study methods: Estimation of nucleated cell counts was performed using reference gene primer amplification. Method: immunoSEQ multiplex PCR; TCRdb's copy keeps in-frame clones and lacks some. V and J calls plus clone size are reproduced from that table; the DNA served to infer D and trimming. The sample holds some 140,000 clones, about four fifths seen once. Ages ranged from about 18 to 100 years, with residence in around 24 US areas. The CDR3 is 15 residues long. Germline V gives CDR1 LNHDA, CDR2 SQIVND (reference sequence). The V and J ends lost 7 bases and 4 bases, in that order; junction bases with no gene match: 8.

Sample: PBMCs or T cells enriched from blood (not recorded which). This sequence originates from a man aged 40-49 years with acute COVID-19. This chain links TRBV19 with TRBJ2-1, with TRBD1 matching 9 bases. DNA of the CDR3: TGTGCCAGTACCCTAGGACAGGGGTTTTACAATGAGCAGTTCTTC. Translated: CASTLGQGFYNEQFF.